These T cell receptor beta chains were read from a single sample in a study of CD8 T cells in ankylosing spondylitis. Using its own MiXCR run on the 5' RACE reads, TCRdb lists one record per CDR3 protein. The sample gives roughly 240,000 distinct CDR3 sequences, around 32% of which show up once; around 4.4% is in the top ten. Material: blood, either unsorted or a sorted T cell fraction (not recorded which). The receptors shown here come from a male donor with ankylosing spondylitis or in good health (not recorded which). CDR3s include the opening cysteine and the closing phenylalanine or tryptophan. The D gene is left open where the match is weak. The size field is filled for only some rows; it gives once, few, many or a size class.

clone_size: -
d_call: -
j_call: TRBJ2-5
v_call: TRBV12-3/TRBV12-4
cdr3_aa: CASTRDYQETQYF
cdr3_nt: TGTGCCAGCACACGGGACTACCAAGAGACCCAGTACTTC

clone_size: many
d_call: TRBD2
j_call: TRBJ2-3
v_call: TRBV20-1
cdr3_aa: CSASLVSGADTQYF
cdr3_nt: TGCAGTGCTAGTCTAGTGAGCGGGGCGGATACGCAGTATTTT

clone_size: -
d_call: TRBD1
j_call: TRBJ2-3
v_call: TRBV5-5
cdr3_aa: CASSLIVQGVYRTDTQYF
cdr3_nt: TGTGCCAGCAGCTTGATAGTACAGGGGGTTTATCGGACAGATACGCAGTATTTT

clone_size: -
d_call: -
j_call: TRBJ2-7
v_call: TRBV2
cdr3_aa: CASSEGVGYYEQYF
cdr3_nt: TGTGCCAGCAGTGAAGGGGTAGGCTACTACGAGCAGTACTTC

clone_size: few
d_call: TRBD2
j_call: TRBJ2-3
v_call: TRBV20-1
cdr3_aa: CSARVSERGAWADTQYF
cdr3_nt: TGCAGTGCTAGAGTGTCCGAGCGGGGGGCCTGGGCAGATACGCAGTATTTT

clone_size: few
d_call: -
j_call: TRBJ1-1
v_call: TRBV6-1
cdr3_aa: CASSPSGKHTEAFF
cdr3_nt: TGTGCCAGCAGCCCGTCAGGGAAACACACTGAAGCTTTCTTT

clone_size: -
d_call: TRBD2
j_call: TRBJ2-7
v_call: TRBV20-1
cdr3_aa: CSARPGGGTYEQYF
cdr3_nt: TGCAGTGCTAGACCTGGGGGGGGGACCTACGAGCAGTACTTC

clone_size: -
d_call: -
j_call: TRBJ2-3
v_call: TRBV28
cdr3_aa: CASSRPARGTDTQYF
cdr3_nt: TGTGCCAGCAGTCGCCCGGCCAGGGGCACAGATACGCAGTATTTT

clone_size: few
d_call: -
j_call: TRBJ1-3
v_call: TRBV11-2
cdr3_aa: CASRPWGGSGNTIYF
cdr3_nt: TGTGCCAGCAGACCATGGGGGGGCTCTGGAAACACCATATATTTT

clone_size: -
d_call: TRBD2
j_call: TRBJ2-7
v_call: TRBV12-3/TRBV12-4
cdr3_aa: CASSYESGGPYEQYF
cdr3_nt: TGTGCCAGCAGTTATGAGAGCGGGGGCCCCTACGAGCAGTACTTC

clone_size: few
d_call: TRBD1
j_call: TRBJ1-4
v_call: TRBV20-1
cdr3_aa: CSAGTGLDEKLFF
cdr3_nt: TGCAGTGCCGGGACAGGGTTGGATGAAAAACTGTTTTTT

clone_size: few
d_call: -
j_call: TRBJ2-7
v_call: TRBV5-6
cdr3_aa: CASSYLGGDKTEQYF
cdr3_nt: TGTGCCAGCAGCTATTTAGGAGGGGATAAAACGGAGCAGTACTTC

clone_size: few
d_call: -
j_call: TRBJ2-3
v_call: TRBV12-3/TRBV12-4
cdr3_aa: CASSLGDHSDTQYF
cdr3_nt: TGTGCCAGCAGCCTCGGGGACCACTCGGATACGCAGTATTTT

clone_size: -
d_call: TRBD1
j_call: TRBJ2-5
v_call: TRBV6-1
cdr3_aa: CASRPGTVSQETQYF
cdr3_nt: TGTGCCAGCAGACCCGGGACAGTAAGTCAAGAGACCCAGTACTTC

clone_size: -
d_call: -
j_call: TRBJ1-5
v_call: TRBV16
cdr3_aa: CASSHNRDQPQHF
cdr3_nt: TGTGCCAGCAGCCACAACAGGGATCAGCCCCAGCATTTT

clone_size: -
d_call: -
j_call: TRBJ2-5
v_call: TRBV7-2
cdr3_aa: CASSRETGGATQYF
cdr3_nt: TGTGCCAGCAGCCGTGAGACAGGTGGTGCGACCCAGTACTTC

clone_size: -
d_call: -
j_call: TRBJ2-3
v_call: TRBV5-1
cdr3_aa: CASTQASQDTQYF
cdr3_nt: TGCGCCAGCACCCAAGCTTCTCAAGATACGCAGTATTTT

clone_size: -
d_call: -
j_call: TRBJ2-3
v_call: TRBV4-1
cdr3_aa: CASSQGLSLADTQYF
cdr3_nt: TGCGCCAGCAGCCAAGGTTTATCGTTGGCAGATACGCAGTATTTT

clone_size: -
d_call: TRBD2
j_call: TRBJ2-5
v_call: TRBV12-3/TRBV12-4
cdr3_aa: CASSLSGGQGTQYF
cdr3_nt: TGTGCCAGCAGTTTAAGCGGGGGTCAAGGGACCCAGTACTTC

clone_size: -
d_call: -
j_call: TRBJ2-1
v_call: TRBV10-1
cdr3_aa: CASSRGSYNEQFF
cdr3_nt: TGCGCCAGCAGCCGGGGCTCCTACAATGAGCAGTTCTTC

clone_size: -
d_call: -
j_call: TRBJ2-7
v_call: TRBV29-1
cdr3_aa: CSARGLPYEQYF
cdr3_nt: TGCAGCGCCCGGGGCCTCCCCTACGAGCAGTACTTC

clone_size: -
d_call: -
j_call: TRBJ2-7
v_call: TRBV6-5
cdr3_aa: CASSYSGLARTYEQYF
cdr3_nt: TGTGCCAGCAGTTACTCGGGCCTGGCCAGGACCTACGAGCAGTACTTC

clone_size: -
d_call: TRBD2
j_call: TRBJ2-3
v_call: TRBV27
cdr3_aa: CASSLNGGGASTDTQYF
cdr3_nt: TGTGCCAGCAGTTTAAACGGCGGGGGGGCTAGCACAGATACGCAGTATTTT

clone_size: once
d_call: TRBD1
j_call: TRBJ1-3
v_call: TRBV15
cdr3_aa: CATSRPGQGAYTIYF
cdr3_nt: TGTGCCACCAGTAGACCGGGACAGGGGGCGTACACCATATATTTT

clone_size: many
d_call: TRBD2
j_call: TRBJ2-1
v_call: TRBV20-1
cdr3_aa: CSARATSGEINEQFF
cdr3_nt: TGCAGTGCTAGAGCGACTAGCGGGGAGATCAATGAGCAGTTCTTC

clone_size: -
d_call: -
j_call: TRBJ2-7
v_call: TRBV10-2
cdr3_aa: CASSDPRAYEQYF
cdr3_nt: TGCGCCAGCAGTGACCCCAGAGCCTACGAGCAGTACTTC

clone_size: -
d_call: -
j_call: TRBJ2-7
v_call: TRBV21-1
cdr3_aa: CASSSSGLAGESYEQYF
cdr3_nt: TGTGCCAGCAGCTCCTCGGGACTAGCGGGGGAGTCCTACGAGCAGTACTTC

clone_size: -
d_call: -
j_call: TRBJ2-7
v_call: TRBV12-3/TRBV12-4
cdr3_aa: CASSRVHGSSYEQYF
cdr3_nt: TGTGCCAGCAGCCGAGTGCACGGTAGCTCCTACGAGCAGTACTTC

clone_size: -
d_call: TRBD1
j_call: TRBJ2-2
v_call: TRBV12-3/TRBV12-4
cdr3_aa: CASSSGTGYVGELFF
cdr3_nt: TGTGCCAGCAGCTCCGGGACAGGGTACGTCGGGGAGCTGTTTTTT

clone_size: few
d_call: TRBD2
j_call: TRBJ2-5
v_call: TRBV11-2
cdr3_aa: CASSLIGTSGRLTQETQYF
cdr3_nt: TGTGCCAGCAGCTTAATAGGGACTAGCGGACGACTCACCCAAGAGACCCAGTACTTC

clone_size: few
d_call: -
j_call: TRBJ2-1
v_call: TRBV12-3/TRBV12-4
cdr3_aa: CASSSPPTSSDNEQFF
cdr3_nt: TGTGCCAGCAGTTCCCCCCCAACTAGTTCCGACAATGAGCAGTTCTTC

clone_size: -
d_call: TRBD2
j_call: TRBJ2-3
v_call: TRBV10-2
cdr3_aa: CASTPGRAGGTDTQYF
cdr3_nt: TGCGCCAGCACTCCCGGGAGAGCGGGGGGCACAGATACGCAGTATTTT

clone_size: -
d_call: TRBD1
j_call: TRBJ1-2
v_call: TRBV5-1
cdr3_aa: CASSQGQGVGYTF
cdr3_nt: TGCGCCAGCAGCCAGGGACAGGGCGTAGGCTACACCTTC

clone_size: -
d_call: TRBD1
j_call: TRBJ1-1
v_call: TRBV9
cdr3_aa: CASSVGFFNTMTGRTEAFF
cdr3_nt: TGTGCCAGCAGCGTAGGGTTCTTCAATACCATGACAGGGCGAACTGAAGCTTTCTTT

clone_size: -
d_call: TRBD1
j_call: TRBJ1-2
v_call: TRBV12-3/TRBV12-4
cdr3_aa: CASSSDRSAKSSGYTF
cdr3_nt: TGTGCCAGCAGTTCGGACAGGTCGGCAAAATCGTCTGGCTACACCTTC

clone_size: -
d_call: -
j_call: TRBJ2-7
v_call: TRBV10-3
cdr3_aa: CAISESTRRVRNEQYF
cdr3_nt: TGTGCCATCAGTGAGTCGACGAGGCGGGTTAGGAACGAGCAGTACTTC

clone_size: few
d_call: TRBD2
j_call: TRBJ2-1
v_call: TRBV7-9
cdr3_aa: CASTPYGGAYNEQFF
cdr3_nt: TGTGCCAGCACCCCGTACGGGGGGGCCTACAATGAGCAGTTCTTC

clone_size: few
d_call: TRBD1
j_call: TRBJ2-7
v_call: TRBV4-2
cdr3_aa: CASSQDATTGGRYEQYF
cdr3_nt: TGTGCCAGCAGCCAAGATGCCACGACAGGGGGAAGGTACGAGCAGTACTTC

clone_size: few
d_call: TRBD1
j_call: TRBJ2-7
v_call: TRBV7-2
cdr3_aa: CASTSPGGYEQYF
cdr3_nt: TGTGCCAGCACCTCCCCAGGGGGCTACGAGCAGTACTTC

clone_size: few
d_call: -
j_call: TRBJ1-6
v_call: TRBV5-1
cdr3_aa: CASSSRGALENSPLHF
cdr3_nt: TGCGCCAGCAGCTCGAGGGGAGCGCTGGAGAATTCACCCCTCCACTTT

clone_size: few
d_call: -
j_call: TRBJ1-6
v_call: TRBV5-6
cdr3_aa: CASSLGRNSPLHF
cdr3_nt: TGTGCCAGCAGCTTGGGCAGAAATTCACCCCTCCACTTT

clone_size: few
d_call: TRBD2
j_call: TRBJ2-1
v_call: TRBV29-1
cdr3_aa: CSAAGEGPRRNEQFF
cdr3_nt: TGCAGCGCTGCGGGGGAGGGCCCCAGGCGCAATGAGCAGTTCTTC

clone_size: few
d_call: TRBD2
j_call: TRBJ2-1
v_call: TRBV29-1
cdr3_aa: CSVRSQRGYHEQFF
cdr3_nt: TGCAGCGTGCGCAGCCAGCGGGGGTACCATGAGCAGTTCTTC

clone_size: -
d_call: -
j_call: TRBJ2-1
v_call: TRBV27
cdr3_aa: CASSSILGYSIYEQFF
cdr3_nt: TGTGCCAGCAGTTCGATTCTAGGGTACTCTATCTATGAGCAGTTCTTC

clone_size: -
d_call: -
j_call: TRBJ2-3
v_call: TRBV12-3/TRBV12-4
cdr3_aa: CASSVGLLGTDTQYF
cdr3_nt: TGTGCCAGCAGTGTGGGACTCCTCGGCACAGATACGCAGTATTTT

clone_size: few
d_call: -
j_call: TRBJ2-5
v_call: TRBV6-1
cdr3_aa: CASSRRGTWEPEGETQYF
cdr3_nt: TGTGCCAGCAGCCGGAGGGGGACATGGGAGCCCGAGGGAGAGACCCAGTACTTC

clone_size: few
d_call: -
j_call: TRBJ1-5
v_call: TRBV6-5
cdr3_aa: CASSYEGSGNQPQHF
cdr3_nt: TGTGCCAGCAGTTACGAGGGCTCTGGCAATCAGCCCCAGCATTTT

clone_size: many
d_call: -
j_call: TRBJ2-3
v_call: TRBV18
cdr3_aa: CASSPGSTDTQYF
cdr3_nt: TGTGCCAGCTCACCTGGGAGCACAGATACGCAGTATTTT

clone_size: -
d_call: -
j_call: TRBJ2-7
v_call: TRBV25-1
cdr3_aa: CASSEGRGEQYF
cdr3_nt: TGTGCCAGCAGTGAAGGCCGGGGCGAGCAGTACTTC

clone_size: few
d_call: -
j_call: TRBJ1-5
v_call: TRBV15
cdr3_aa: CATSRVITQEDQPQHF
cdr3_nt: TGTGCCACCAGCAGAGTTATTACCCAAGAAGATCAGCCCCAGCATTTT